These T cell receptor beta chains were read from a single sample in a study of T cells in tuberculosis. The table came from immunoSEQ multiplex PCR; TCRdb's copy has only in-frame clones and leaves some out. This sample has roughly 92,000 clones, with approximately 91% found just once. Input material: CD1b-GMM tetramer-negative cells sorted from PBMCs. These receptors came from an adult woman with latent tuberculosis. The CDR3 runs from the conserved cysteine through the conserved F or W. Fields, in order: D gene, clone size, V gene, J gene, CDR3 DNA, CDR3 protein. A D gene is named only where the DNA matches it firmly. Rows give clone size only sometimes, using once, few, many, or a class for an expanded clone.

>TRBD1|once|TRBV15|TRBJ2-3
TGTGCCACCAGCAGGGACAGGGGGCATTCCCTCACAGATACGCAGTATTTT
CATSRDRGHSLTDTQYF
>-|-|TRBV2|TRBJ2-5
TGTGCCAGCAGTAGGGACTTACAAGAGACCCAGTACTTC
CASSRDLQETQYF
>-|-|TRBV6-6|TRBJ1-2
TGTGCCAGCAGTCCGGGCTATGGCTACACCTTC
CASSPGYGYTF
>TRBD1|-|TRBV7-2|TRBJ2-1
TGTGCCAGCAGCTTCAGGGGGACCTCCTACAATGAGCAGTTCTTC
CASSFRGTSYNEQFF
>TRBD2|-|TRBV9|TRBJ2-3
TGTGCCAGCAGCCCGGGGACTAGCGGGACAGATACGCAGTATTTT
CASSPGTSGTDTQYF
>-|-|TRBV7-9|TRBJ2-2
TGTGCCAGCAGCTTAGGTGCTACAGGAAAGAACACCGGGGAGCTGTTTTTT
CASSLGATGKNTGELFF
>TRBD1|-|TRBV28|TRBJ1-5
TGTGCCAGCAGTCCACACCTACAGGGGGCTGGTCAGCCCCAGCATTTT
CASSPHLQGAGQPQHF
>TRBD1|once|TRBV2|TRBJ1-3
TGTGCCAGCATCCGGGACAGGGGGACTGGAAACACCATATATTTT
CASIRDRGTGNTIYF
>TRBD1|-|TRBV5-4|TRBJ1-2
TGTGCCAGCAGTCCCACCGTTCGGACAGGGGGCAATGGCTACACCTTC
CASSPTVRTGGNGYTF
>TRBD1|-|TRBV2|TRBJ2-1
TGTGCCAGCAGGCCCGGGACAGGGGGTTCCTACAATGAGCAGTTCTTC
CASRPGTGGSYNEQFF
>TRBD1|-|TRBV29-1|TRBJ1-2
TGCAGCGTTGGGAGCCAGGGGGCCTTCTATGGCTACACCTTC
CSVGSQGAFYGYTF
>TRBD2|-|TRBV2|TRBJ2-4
TGTGCCAGCAGTGGGGGACTAGCGGGGGGGGCCGGACAGTACTTC
CASSGGLAGGAGQYF
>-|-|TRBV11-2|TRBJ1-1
TGTGCCAGCAGCTCGATAGGGGGGGCGAACACTGAAGCTTTCTTT
CASSSIGGANTEAFF
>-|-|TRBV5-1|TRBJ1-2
TGCGCCAGCAGCTTGGAGGGGACAACATATGGCTACACCTTC
CASSLEGTTYGYTF
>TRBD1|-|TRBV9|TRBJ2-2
TGTGCCAGCAGCGTAGGAGGCTGGACAGGGACCACCGGGGAGCTGTTTTTT
CASSVGGWTGTTGELFF
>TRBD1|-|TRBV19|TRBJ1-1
TGTGCCAGTAGTGGACAGGGTATCGGGACTGAAGCTTTCTTT
CASSGQGIGTEAFF
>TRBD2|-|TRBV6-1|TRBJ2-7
TGTGCCAGCAGTGAAGTGGCTACTAGCGGGGCTCCGGGCATGAGCTACGAGCAGTACTTC
CASSEVATSGAPGMSYEQYF